These 19 T cell receptor beta chains were sequenced from one sample in a study of vaccination effects on CD4 cells after COVID-19. CD4+ T cells specific for antigen were expanded with viral peptide pools by the ViraFEST assay before sequencing. Following culture for under 12 days, CD4+ T cells were isolated. Everyone in the study got two shots of either the BNT162b2 or mRNA-1273 vaccine. Their specific antigens are unknown. The table came from immunoSEQ multiplex PCR; TCRdb's copy has only in-frame clones and leaves some out. The data show over 50,000 clones, less than 80% seen once. The specimen was CD4+ T cells from PBMCs cultured with HCoV-229E spike peptides, collected after COVID-19 vaccination. These receptors originate from a human donor who received a COVID-19 vaccine.

This clone showed up just a few times. The gene calls are TRBV6-6 and TRBJ2-2, with 8 positions matching TRBD1. Germline values: CDR1 MNHNY, CDR2 SVGAGI (reference sequence). Trimming cost V 5 bases and J 5 bases; bases outside gene matches: 7. The CDR3 covers 15 residues. The CDR3 DNA reads TGTGCCAGCAGTCCTGGACAGGGAGCGACCGGGGAGCTGTTTTTT. It encodes CASSPGQGATGELFF.

This clone was counted a single time. V usage is TRBV2 and J usage is TRBJ2-7; 7 bases fit TRBD2. Germline V CDR1 and CDR2: SNHLY, FYNNEI. The V segment lost 4 bases and the J segment 4 bases; nucleotides outside the gene matches: 4. The CDR3 is 13 amino acids. The CDR3, as DNA: TGTGCCAGCAGTGTTATGGGAGGGTACGAGCAGTACGTC. This codes for CASSVMGGYEQYV.

V gene TRBV6-2 or TRBV6-3 combines with J gene TRBJ2-2; D uncertain. The V end lost 4 bases, the J end lost 0 bases, and 12 bases lay between the germline ends. Germline V gene lookup returns CDR1 MNHEY and CDR2 SVGEGT. The CDR3 is 16 amino acids. CDR3 residues: CASSSFRQTNTGELFF. The CDR3 DNA reads as TGTGCCAGCAGTTCATTTAGGCAAACGAACACCGGGGAGCTGTTTTTT.

The chain links TRBV2 to TRBJ2-7; D is undetermined. The length of the CDR3 is 13 residues. Germline V gene sequence: CDR1 SNHLY, CDR2 FYNNEI. Trimming removed 7 bases from V and 7 bases from J, with 17 bases in between. The CDR3, as DNA: TGTGCCAGCATCGGACGTAGTGTGGGTGAGCAGTACGTC. Protein: CASIGRSVGEQYV.

The chain employs TRBV27 and TRBJ2-5; D uncertain. CDR3 length equals 13 residues. Trimming removed 6 bases at V and 5 bases at J, with 13 bases between. Germline V gene sequence: CDR1 MNHEY, CDR2 SMNVEV (reference sequence). The CDR3 nucleotides are TGTGCCAGCAGAGGAGCCGCGAGTGAGACCCAGTACTTC. Residues: CASRGAASETQYF.

This chain joins TRBV29-1 and TRBJ1-1, with D perhaps matching TRBD1 (5 bases). Germline V gives CDR1 SQVTM, CDR2 ANQGSEA. The length of the CDR3 is 13 residues. The V and J ends lost 2 bases and 4 bases respectively, with 11 bases between them. CDR3 DNA: TGCAGCGTTGAAAGGGGTGAGGCCACTGAAGCTTTCTTT. It yields the protein CSVERGEATEAFF.

In nucleotides, the CDR3 is TGTGCCACTCGACAGCCCTCTGGAAACACCATATATTTT. This sequence encodes CATRQPSGNTIYF. The V call is TRBV6-5, the J call TRBJ1-3; weak D call: TRBD1 (5 bases). V was trimmed by 10 bases and J by 0 bases, leaving 10 bases between them. CDR1 is MNHEY, CDR2 SVGAGI, per germline. The CDR3 spans 13 residues.

The gene calls are TRBV19 and TRBJ2-5, with D possibly TRBD2 on 7 matching bases. Trimming stripped 5 bases from V and 4 bases from J, with 11 bases between. CDR1 is LNHDA and CDR2 is SQIVND in the germline V gene (reference sequence). The CDR3 runs 13 residues. The CDR3 loop is CASSSGGRETQYF. CDR3 in DNA: TGTGCCAGTAGTTCCGGGGGGCGAGAGACCCAGTACTTC.

V and J are TRBV7-2 and TRBJ1-5; no definite D call. Germline V lookup: CDR1 SGHTA, CDR2 FQGNSA. The CDR3 covers 15 residues. Trimming stripped 2 bases from V and 0 bases from J, with 8 bases between. Here the CDR3 reads CASSLNGVSNQPQHF. The CDR3 nucleotides are TGTGCCAGCAGCTTAAACGGGGTTAGCAATCAGCCCCAGCATTTT.

V gene TRBV6-4 combines with J gene TRBJ2-1, with D tentatively TRBD1 (5 bases). V was shortened by 5 bases and J by 6 bases, with 11 bases between the two germline ends. This CDR3 has 13 amino acids. CDR1 is MRHNA, CDR2 SNTAGT, per germline. Written as DNA, the CDR3 is TGTGCCAGCAGTCCTGACAGCCCCAATGAGCAGTTCTTC. It specifies CASSPDSPNEQFF.

The rearrangement joins TRBV18 to TRBJ2-5; 9 nucleotides match TRBD2. CDR1 is KGHSH, CDR2 LQKENI, per germline. J lost 4 bases, V lost 3 bases, and 9 bases had no gene match. The length of the CDR3 is 16 residues. The CDR3 DNA reads TGTGCCAGCTCACCGGTTAGCGGGGGCCTTGGAGAGACCCAGTACTTC. This sequence encodes CASSPVSGGLGETQYF.

The V gene is TRBV6-4, the J gene TRBJ2-7; D is possibly TRBD1 (5 bases). Germline V CDR1 and CDR2: MRHNA, SNTAGT. Trimming removed 2 bases at V and 3 bases at J, with 14 bases between. The CDR3 sequence is 15 residues long. In DNA, the CDR3 is TGTGCCAGCAGTGACGGCAGGGTACTTATCTACGAGCAGTACGTC. This gives the protein CASSDGRVLIYEQYV.

This chain uses TRBV24-1 with TRBJ2-3; no firm D call. This CDR3 has 13 amino acids. V was clipped by 1 base and J by 0 bases, with 1 base between them. Germline CDR1 and CDR2: KGHDR and SFDVKD. Written as DNA, the CDR3 is TGTGCCACCAGTGATTTAAGCACAGATACGCAGTATTTT. Residues: CATSDLSTDTQYF.

This clone was detected only once. The rearrangement uses TRBV5-5 and TRBJ2-1, with TRBD2 identical over 8 bases. The CDR3 has 14 amino acids. After removal of 2 bases from V and 9 bases from J, the junction contained 7 bases not matched to a gene. The germline V gene encodes CDR1 SGHKS and CDR2 YYEKEE (reference sequence). The CDR3 loop is CASSFPGGSGEQFF. In nucleotides, the CDR3 is TGTGCCAGCAGCTTCCCGGGGGGGTCGGGTGAGCAGTTCTTC.

V and J are TRBV15 and TRBJ2-2; weak D call: TRBD2 (5 bases). The germline V gene encodes CDR1 LNHNV and CDR2 YYDKDF (reference sequence). Trimming removed 2 bases from V and 0 bases from J, with 10 bases in between. The CDR3 has 16 amino acids. CDR3 sequence: CATSRKRVSNTGELFF. The DNA of the CDR3 is TGTGCCACCAGCAGAAAGAGGGTATCGAACACCGGGGAGCTGTTTTTT.

This clone was seen once. V gene TRBV25-1 combines with J gene TRBJ2-2, with 7 nucleotides matching TRBD1. Germline V gene lookup returns CDR1 MGHDK and CDR2 SYGVNS. The trim removed 5 bases at V and 3 bases at J, leaving 6 bases unmatched. The CDR3 loop spans 15 amino acids. For the CDR3, the DNA is TGTGCCAGCAGTAGACAGGGTGGGGACACCGGGGAGCTGTTTTTT. Protein: CASSRQGGDTGELFF.

The V and J genes are TRBV7-2 and TRBJ2-1; no definite D call. CDR1 and CDR2 from the germline V gene are SGHTA and FQGNSA. The ends were cut back, 5 bases at V and 9 bases at J, with 11 bases in the middle. CDR3 length: 12 amino acids. DNA of the CDR3: TGTGCCAGCAGCCCGGATTACTTTGAGCAGTTCTTC. Translation gives CASSPDYFEQFF. The full variable domain, with the rest looked up from reference TRBV7-2 and TRBJ2-1, is GAGVSQSPSNKVTEKGKDVELRCDPISGHTALYWYRQSLGQGLEFLIYFQGNSAPDKSGLPSDRFSAERTGGSVSTLTIQRTQQEDSAVYLCASSPDYFEQFFGPGTRLTVL.

The rearrangement links TRBV2 to TRBJ2-5; D call uncertain. Trimming took 7 bases from V and 3 from J, leaving 12 bases between them. The V gene's germline CDR1 is SNHLY and CDR2 FYNNEI. The CDR3 contains 13 residues. The CDR3 region has the DNA TGTGCCAGCAAGTGGGGTCAAGAAGAGACCCAGTACTTC. Amino acids: CASKWGQEETQYF.

The chain couples TRBV7-2 to TRBJ2-2, with a possible D match to TRBD1 (5 bases). Trimming took off 3 bases at V and 8 bases at J, with 7 bases between the two ends. The CDR3 totals 12 residues. Germline CDR1 SGHTA, CDR2 FQGNSA. CDR3 region: CASSFNRGELFF. The CDR3 DNA sequence: TGTGCCAGCAGCTTCAACAGGGGGGAGCTGTTTTTT.